This record looks at one T cell receptor (beta chain) sequence and its context. Its specificity is not known. The junction had 5 bases not matched to a gene; V was cut back by 0 bases and J by 3 bases. Germline CDR1 is SGDLS and CDR2 is YYNGEE. This CDR3 region has 16 residues. These data belong to a study of T cell repertoires in cytomegalovirus infection. TCRdb reprocessed the reads via MiXCR and lists one record per CDR3 protein. The sample shows approximately 350,000 distinct CDR3 sequences, about 32% of them seen only once. The receptor's source is a human donor in good health (CMV status not recorded). Some clones in this sample may be carry-over from other donors' samples. The rearrangement joins TRBV9 to TRBJ1-1, with TRBD1 matching over 10 bases. The sequencing used cultured PBMCs, collected from culture after CMV antigen stimulation. CDR3 nucleotide sequence: TGTGCCAGCAGCGTAGTGACAGGGGGCCCCCACACTGAAGCTTTCTTT. This gives the protein CASSVVTGGPHTEAFF.